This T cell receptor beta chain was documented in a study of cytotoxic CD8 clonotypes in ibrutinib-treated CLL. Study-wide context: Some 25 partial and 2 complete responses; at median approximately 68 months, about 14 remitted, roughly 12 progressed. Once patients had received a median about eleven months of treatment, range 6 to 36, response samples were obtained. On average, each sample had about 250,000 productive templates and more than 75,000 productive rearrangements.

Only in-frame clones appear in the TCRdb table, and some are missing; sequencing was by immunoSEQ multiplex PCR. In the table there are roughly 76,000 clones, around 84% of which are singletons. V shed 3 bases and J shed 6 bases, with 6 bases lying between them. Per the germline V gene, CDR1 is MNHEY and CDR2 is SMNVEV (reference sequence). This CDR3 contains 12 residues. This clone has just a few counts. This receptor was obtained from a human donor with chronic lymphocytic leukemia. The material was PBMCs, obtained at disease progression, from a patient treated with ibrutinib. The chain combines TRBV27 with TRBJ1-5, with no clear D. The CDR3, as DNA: TGTGCCAGCAGTTTGATAGGTCAGCCCCAGCATTTT. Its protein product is CASSLIGQPQHF.